This is a list of T cell receptor beta chains from one sample in a study of blood T cell repertoires in COVID-19. Libraries were prepared by immunoSEQ multiplex PCR; TCRdb keeps only in-frame clonotypes and omits some of them. The sample includes about 290,000 clones, approximately 89% of them seen just once. The sample consisted of peripheral blood. The receptors stem from a woman aged 25 to 45 with COVID-19, enrolled during active disease. Both conserved end residues are part of each CDR3. Fields, in order: V gene, D gene, J gene, clone size, CDR3 protein, CDR3 DNA. D genes are given only for firm matches. Clone size is given for some rows only: seen once, a few or many times, or a class if the clone is expanded.

v_call: TRBV24-1; d_call: .; j_call: TRBJ2-3; clone_size: .; cdr3_aa: CATRQGGLRDTQYF; cdr3_nt: TGTGCCACCAGGCAGGGCGGTTTGAGGGATACGCAGTATTTT
v_call: TRBV2; d_call: .; j_call: TRBJ2-7; clone_size: .; cdr3_aa: CASSEALLGSSYEQYF; cdr3_nt: TGTGCCAGCAGTGAAGCGCTTTTGGGCAGCTCCTACGAGCAGTACTTC
v_call: TRBV10-1; d_call: .; j_call: TRBJ2-7; clone_size: .; cdr3_aa: CASSPSLSYEQYF; cdr3_nt: TGCGCCAGCAGCCCGAGTCTTTCCTACGAGCAGTACTTC
v_call: TRBV14; d_call: .; j_call: TRBJ2-1; clone_size: .; cdr3_aa: CASSQGPLGEQFF; cdr3_nt: TGTGCCAGCAGCCAGGGCCCACTTGGGGAGCAGTTCTTC
v_call: TRBV6-1; d_call: TRBD1; j_call: TRBJ2-7; clone_size: .; cdr3_aa: CASSEALRGQVDYEQYF; cdr3_nt: TGTGCCAGCAGTGAAGCGCTTCGGGGACAGGTCGACTACGAGCAGTACTTC
v_call: TRBV30; d_call: .; j_call: TRBJ1-4; clone_size: few; cdr3_aa: CAWSVAPGSGEKLFF; cdr3_nt: TGTGCCTGGAGTGTGGCCCCGGGGAGTGGAGAAAAACTGTTTTTT
v_call: TRBV10-2; d_call: .; j_call: TRBJ1-5; clone_size: .; cdr3_aa: CASSHTDSNQPQHF; cdr3_nt: TGCGCCAGCAGCCATACAGATAGCAATCAGCCCCAGCATTTT
v_call: TRBV5-1; d_call: .; j_call: TRBJ2-7; clone_size: .; cdr3_aa: CASSLAGYYEQYF; cdr3_nt: TGCGCCAGCAGCTTGGCAGGGTACTACGAGCAGTACTTC
v_call: TRBV14; d_call: TRBD1; j_call: TRBJ2-1; clone_size: .; cdr3_aa: CASSQAGGAEYNEQFF; cdr3_nt: TGTGCCAGCAGCCAAGCAGGGGGCGCGGAATACAATGAGCAGTTCTTC
v_call: TRBV19; d_call: TRBD2; j_call: TRBJ2-5; clone_size: once; cdr3_aa: CASSAGASSGEETQYF; cdr3_nt: TGTGCCAGTAGTGCGGGGGCGTCTAGCGGGGAAGAGACCCAGTACTTC
v_call: TRBV11-2; d_call: .; j_call: TRBJ1-3; clone_size: .; cdr3_aa: CASSLVRFTGKGNTIYF; cdr3_nt: TGTGCCAGCAGCTTAGTCCGGTTCACAGGGAAAGGAAACACCATATATTTT
v_call: TRBV15; d_call: .; j_call: TRBJ1-2; clone_size: once; cdr3_aa: CATNPSGGFGGGYTF; cdr3_nt: TGTGCCACCAACCCGTCGGGGGGATTTGGGGGCGGCTACACCTTC
v_call: TRBV5-1; d_call: TRBD2; j_call: TRBJ2-7; clone_size: .; cdr3_aa: CASSSSQTSGGFYEQYF; cdr3_nt: TGCGCCAGCAGTTCCTCTCAAACTAGCGGGGGGTTCTACGAGCAGTACTTC
v_call: TRBV18; d_call: TRBD2; j_call: TRBJ2-1; clone_size: .; cdr3_aa: CASSPEAGDYNEQFF; cdr3_nt: TGTGCCAGCTCACCCGAAGCGGGGGACTACAATGAGCAGTTCTTC
v_call: TRBV4-1; d_call: .; j_call: TRBJ1-1; clone_size: .; cdr3_aa: CASSHLDAGAFF; cdr3_nt: TGCGCCAGCAGCCATCTTGACGCCGGGGCTTTCTTT
v_call: TRBV2; d_call: TRBD2; j_call: TRBJ2-2; clone_size: .; cdr3_aa: CASYWTSGGGTGELFF; cdr3_nt: TGTGCCAGCTATTGGACTAGCGGGGGGGGCACCGGGGAGCTGTTTTTT
v_call: TRBV5-4; d_call: TRBD1; j_call: TRBJ2-4; clone_size: .; cdr3_aa: CASSTSSRDRVQYF; cdr3_nt: TGTGCCAGCAGCACCTCCTCCCGGGACAGGGTACAGTACTTC
v_call: TRBV6-1; d_call: .; j_call: TRBJ1-2; clone_size: .; cdr3_aa: CASSEVTRRGSSYGYTF; cdr3_nt: TGTGCCAGCAGTGAAGTTACAAGGAGGGGAAGCTCCTATGGCTACACCTTC
v_call: TRBV6-5; d_call: .; j_call: TRBJ2-7; clone_size: .; cdr3_aa: CASRPAGSLTYEQYF; cdr3_nt: TGTGCCAGCAGGCCGGCGGGGTCGTTAACCTACGAGCAGTACTTC
v_call: TRBV5-4; d_call: .; j_call: TRBJ2-7; clone_size: .; cdr3_aa: CASSFSGGYEQYF; cdr3_nt: TGTGCCAGCAGCTTTTCCGGGGGCTACGAGCAGTACTTC
v_call: TRBV7-9; d_call: TRBD1; j_call: TRBJ2-1; clone_size: .; cdr3_aa: CASSLEGGEEQFF; cdr3_nt: TGTGCCAGCAGCTTAGAAGGGGGCGAGGAGCAGTTCTTC
v_call: TRBV5-6; d_call: TRBD1; j_call: TRBJ2-7; clone_size: once; cdr3_aa: CASSLLDRGIGEQYF; cdr3_nt: TGTGCCAGCAGCTTGTTGGACAGGGGAATAGGGGAGCAGTACTTC
v_call: TRBV6-5; d_call: .; j_call: TRBJ1-1; clone_size: .; cdr3_aa: CASSYVGGPMNTEAFF; cdr3_nt: TGTGCCAGCAGTTACGTGGGGGGGCCCATGAACACTGAAGCTTTCTTT
v_call: TRBV10-1; d_call: TRBD1; j_call: TRBJ1-6; clone_size: .; cdr3_aa: CASSSDRVGSPLHF; cdr3_nt: TGCGCCAGCAGTAGCGACAGGGTGGGATCACCCCTCCACTTT
v_call: TRBV7-2; d_call: .; j_call: TRBJ2-1; clone_size: .; cdr3_aa: CASSLEGDRYNEQFF; cdr3_nt: TGTGCCAGCAGCTTAGAGGGGGACCGTTACAATGAGCAGTTCTTC
v_call: TRBV19; d_call: TRBD1; j_call: TRBJ1-1; clone_size: .; cdr3_aa: CASSDRVHTEAFF; cdr3_nt: TGTGCCAGTAGCGACAGGGTCCACACTGAAGCTTTCTTT
v_call: TRBV27; d_call: TRBD1; j_call: TRBJ1-5; clone_size: .; cdr3_aa: CASRLDRGNQPQHF; cdr3_nt: TGTGCCAGCAGGCTTGACAGGGGGAATCAGCCCCAGCATTTT
v_call: TRBV19; d_call: .; j_call: TRBJ1-5; clone_size: .; cdr3_aa: CASCTGTLGQPQHF; cdr3_nt: TGTGCCAGTTGTACCGGGACATTAGGTCAGCCCCAGCATTTT
v_call: TRBV2; d_call: TRBD1; j_call: TRBJ1-5; clone_size: .; cdr3_aa: CASRPGQGAGQPQHF; cdr3_nt: TGTGCCAGCAGACCTGGACAGGGGGCTGGACAGCCCCAGCATTTT
v_call: TRBV6-5; d_call: .; j_call: TRBJ2-2; clone_size: .; cdr3_aa: CASSSKGGGTGELFF; cdr3_nt: TGTGCCAGCAGTTCCAAAGGGGGTGGAACCGGGGAGCTGTTTTTT
v_call: TRBV11-2; d_call: TRBD1; j_call: TRBJ1-2; clone_size: .; cdr3_aa: CASSLGDSQVGGYTF; cdr3_nt: TGTGCCAGCAGCCTCGGGGACAGCCAAGTAGGTGGCTACACCTTC
v_call: TRBV15; d_call: .; j_call: TRBJ1-2; clone_size: .; cdr3_aa: CATSRDTPGPNYGYTF; cdr3_nt: TGTGCCACCAGCAGAGATACCCCAGGTCCTAACTATGGCTACACCTTC
v_call: TRBV4-1; d_call: .; j_call: TRBJ1-2; clone_size: .; cdr3_aa: CASSQEGRGPIYGYTF; cdr3_nt: TGCGCCAGCAGCCAAGAGGGGCGAGGACCCATTTATGGCTACACCTTC
v_call: TRBV5-1; d_call: TRBD1; j_call: TRBJ1-1; clone_size: .; cdr3_aa: CASSLNSGQTEAFF; cdr3_nt: TGCGCCAGCAGCTTGAATTCGGGACAGACAGAAGCTTTCTTT
v_call: TRBV7-9; d_call: TRBD2; j_call: TRBJ2-7; clone_size: .; cdr3_aa: CASSPPGGVEQYF; cdr3_nt: TGTGCCAGCAGCCCCCCTGGGGGGGTCGAGCAGTACTTC
v_call: TRBV6-5; d_call: .; j_call: TRBJ1-2; clone_size: .; cdr3_aa: CASSYYREGGYTF; cdr3_nt: TGTGCCAGCAGCTACTACAGGGAGGGGGGCTACACCTTC
v_call: TRBV18; d_call: TRBD1; j_call: TRBJ1-1; clone_size: .; cdr3_aa: CASSPTPTGWNTEAFF; cdr3_nt: TGTGCCAGCTCACCCACACCGACAGGGTGGAACACTGAAGCTTTCTTT
v_call: TRBV5-6; d_call: .; j_call: TRBJ1-1; clone_size: once; cdr3_aa: CASSLAQGTEAFF; cdr3_nt: TGTGCCAGCAGCTTGGCACAGGGTACTGAAGCTTTCTTT